The present entry profiles one T cell receptor beta chain with its context. The J segment lost 4 bases and the V segment lost 0 bases, leaving 7 bases of the junction unmatched. Germline CDR1 reads SGHRS; CDR2 reads YFSETQ. The CDR3 spans 15 residues. This record comes from a study of blood T cell repertoires in COVID-19. Study-level background: T cells, B-cell-depleted T cells, or PBMCs provided the cDNA or gDNA that served as material.

Methods used by the authors: Estimates of nucleated cell counts were drawn from the amplification of reference gene primers. Here immunoSEQ multiplex PCR was the method, and the copy in TCRdb shows in-frame clones only, minus some. Clone size and V and J calls were adopted from that table, with D and trimming inferred from the DNA. The repertoire has some 35,000 clones, approximately 78% of them found once; the top ten carry roughly a sixth. This clonotype was sampled from a man aged 70 or older with acute or convalescent COVID-19. The sequencing sample was made of peripheral blood. The J gene is TRBJ2-7, the V gene TRBV5-1, with TRBD1 identical over 7 bases. This chain's CDR3 is CASSLAGTVNYEQYF. The CDR3 nucleotides are TGCGCCAGCAGCTTGGCCGGGACAGTGAATTACGAGCAGTACTTC.